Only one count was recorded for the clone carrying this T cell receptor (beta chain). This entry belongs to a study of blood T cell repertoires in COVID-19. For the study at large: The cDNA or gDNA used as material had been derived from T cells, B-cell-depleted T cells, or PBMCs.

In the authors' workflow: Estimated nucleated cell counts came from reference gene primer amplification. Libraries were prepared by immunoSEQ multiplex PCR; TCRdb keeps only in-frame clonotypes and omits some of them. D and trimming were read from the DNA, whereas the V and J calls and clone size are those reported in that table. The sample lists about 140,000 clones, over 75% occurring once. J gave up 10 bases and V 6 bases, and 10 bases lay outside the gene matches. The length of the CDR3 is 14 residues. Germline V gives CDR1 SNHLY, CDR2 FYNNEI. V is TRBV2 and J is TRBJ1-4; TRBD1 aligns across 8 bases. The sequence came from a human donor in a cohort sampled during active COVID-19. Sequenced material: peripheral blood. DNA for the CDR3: TGTGCCAGCAGGCAACAGGGGGGCGAGGGAAAACTGTTTTTT. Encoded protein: CASRQQGGEGKLFF.